Sequencing of this T cell receptor beta chain was carried out in a study of blood T cells in healthy people across ages. Study-level findings and limits: Per million T cells, TCR beta diversity dropped about linearly as age rose. Compared with aged donors, long-lived donors showed fewer expanded clones, suggesting selection.

Trimming took off 1 base at V and 3 bases at J, with 13 bases between the two ends. This CDR3 has 15 amino acids. The germline V gene has CDR1 LGHDT and CDR2 YNNKEL (reference sequence). Roughly 9 milliliters of peripheral blood were drawn from each donor. Each sample used at least 7 million PBMCs. The authors ran a second PCR of about 7 to 12 cycles using a sample-barcoded 5' primer and a J-beta primer mix. Using its own MiXCR run on the 5' RACE reads, TCRdb lists one record per CDR3 protein. The data show about 720,000 distinct CDR3 sequences, with about 20% seen just once and 22% held by the top ten. A remark on this clonotype: Antigen specificity is unknown.

The sequenced material came from blood. The receptor comes from a man between 65 and 85 years old in good health. This sequence joins TRBV3-1 and TRBJ2-7; unclear D gene. The CDR3 region has the DNA TGTGCCAGCAGCCAAGGGGCAGTATCTAGCTACGAGCAGTACTTC. Translated, it gives CASSQGAVSSYEQYF.